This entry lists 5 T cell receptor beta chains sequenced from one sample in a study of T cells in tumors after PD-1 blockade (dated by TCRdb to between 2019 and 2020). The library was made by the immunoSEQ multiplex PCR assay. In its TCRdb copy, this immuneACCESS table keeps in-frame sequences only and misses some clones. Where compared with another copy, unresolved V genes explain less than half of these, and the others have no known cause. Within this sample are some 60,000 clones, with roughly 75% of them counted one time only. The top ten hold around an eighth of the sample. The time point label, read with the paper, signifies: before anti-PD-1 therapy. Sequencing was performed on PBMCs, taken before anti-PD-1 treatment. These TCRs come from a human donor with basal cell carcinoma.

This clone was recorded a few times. The chain's CDR3 is CASSPRTGLFEQYF. In nucleotides, the CDR3 is TGTGCCAGCAGCCCCCGGACAGGGTTGTTCGAGCAGTACTTC. This sequence joins TRBV7-8 and TRBJ2-7, with TRBD1 matching 8 bases. Germline V gene sequence: CDR1 SGHVS, CDR2 FQNEAQ. This CDR3 has 14 amino acids. V lost 5 bases and J lost 6; bases outside the gene matches: 9.

DNA of the CDR3: TGTGCCAGCTCACCAGGGGGGGGGCGCGGTGGCACTGAAGCTTTCTTT. Its protein is CASSPGGGRGGTEAFF. The V gene is TRBV18, the J gene TRBJ1-1; perhaps TRBD1 as D (6 bases). The V end lost 2 bases, the J end lost 4 bases, and 17 bases lay between the germline ends. Germline V gives CDR1 KGHSH, CDR2 LQKENI. The CDR3 extends over 16 amino acids.

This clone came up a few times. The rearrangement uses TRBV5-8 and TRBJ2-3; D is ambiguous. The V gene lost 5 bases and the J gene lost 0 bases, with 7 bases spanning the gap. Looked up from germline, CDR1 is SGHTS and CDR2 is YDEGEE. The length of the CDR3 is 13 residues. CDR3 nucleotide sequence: TGTGCCAGCAGGAAAATAAGCACAGATACGCAGTATTTT. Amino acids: CASRKISTDTQYF.

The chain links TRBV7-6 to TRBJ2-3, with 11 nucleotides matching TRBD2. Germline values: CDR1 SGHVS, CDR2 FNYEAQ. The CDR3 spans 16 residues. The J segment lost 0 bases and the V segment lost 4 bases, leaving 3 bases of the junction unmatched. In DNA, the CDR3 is TGTGCCAGCAGCTCCGGGACTAGCGGAAGCACAGATACGCAGTATTTT. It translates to CASSSGTSGSTDTQYF.

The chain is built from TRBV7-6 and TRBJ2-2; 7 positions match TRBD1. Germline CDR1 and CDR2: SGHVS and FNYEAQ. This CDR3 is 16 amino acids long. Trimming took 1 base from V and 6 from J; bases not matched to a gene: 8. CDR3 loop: CASSLGVTGSAGELFF. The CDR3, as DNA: TGTGCCAGCAGCTTAGGCGTGACAGGGTCGGCCGGGGAGCTGTTTTTT.